These 21 T cell receptor beta chains were all obtained from the same sample, sequenced in a study of blood T cell repertoires in COVID-19. Clones were sequenced by immunoSEQ multiplex PCR, and TCRdb holds only the in-frame ones, with some missing. The table lists a few hundred thousand clones, 85% to 90% of them singletons. Sequencing was done on a sample of PBMCs or T cells enriched from blood (not recorded which). All receptors come from a woman between 25 and 40 years old who had recovered from COVID-19.

This clone was seen only once. The chain carries TRBV5-1 and TRBJ2-3, with 7 positions matching TRBD2. CDR1 is SGHRS, CDR2 YFSETQ, per germline. With 7 bases clipped from V and 2 bases from J, the junction kept 10 bases outside the gene matches. The CDR3 has 15 residues. CDR3 bases: TGCGCCAGCCGAACACGGACTAGTTCCACAGATACGCAGTATTTT. Protein product: CASRTRTSSTDTQYF.

This chain uses TRBV5-1 with TRBJ1-6; 10 bases are shared with TRBD1. The CDR3 is made up of 14 amino acids. Trimming took 4 bases from V and 7 from J; bases not matched to a gene: 2. The V gene's germline CDR1 is SGHRS and CDR2 YFSETQ. The CDR3 DNA sequence: TGCGCCAGCAGCCCGGGACAGGGGAATTCACCCCTCCACTTT. It yields the protein CASSPGQGNSPLHF.

This chain links TRBV6-6 with TRBJ2-7, with a tentative D call TRBD1 (6 bases). The V gene's germline CDR1 is MNHNY and CDR2 SVGAGI (reference sequence). The V gene lost 7 bases and the J gene lost 6 bases, with 13 bases spanning the gap. This CDR3 region has 12 residues. CDR3 in amino acids: CASNRQGSEQYF. DNA of the CDR3: TGTGCCAGCAATCGGCAGGGGAGCGAGCAGTACTTC.

The rearrangement uses TRBV28 and TRBJ1-4; no clear D. Deletions cut 11 bases from V and 4 bases from J, with 11 bases between. Germline CDR1 MDHEN, CDR2 SYDVKM. The CDR3 has 12 residues. CDR3 loop: CASTHGNEKLFF. CDR3 bases: TGTGCCTCTACGCACGGTAATGAAAAACTGTTTTTT.

The chain joins TRBV30 to TRBJ1-5, with D perhaps matching TRBD1 (5 bases). With 1 base removed from V and 3 bases from J, the gap between germline ends came to 10 bases. The CDR3 covers 14 residues. Germline CDR1 reads GTSNPN; CDR2 reads SVGIG (reference sequence). The CDR3 spells CAWSETGFNQPQHF. The CDR3 nucleotides are TGTGCCTGGAGTGAAACAGGTTTCAATCAGCCCCAGCATTTT.

V usage is TRBV11-1 and J usage is TRBJ2-5, with TRBD1 matching 8 bases. This CDR3 region has 15 residues. Per germline, CDR1 SGHAT and CDR2 FQDESV (reference sequence). V lost 3 bases to trimming and J lost 0 bases; unmatched junction nucleotides: 3. CDR3 coding DNA: TGTGCCAGCAGCTTTGCGGGACAGGACCAAGAGACCCAGTACTTC. Translation gives CASSFAGQDQETQYF.

Of note for this clone: In the same sample, other DNA sequences code for this CDR3. V and J are TRBV5-4 and TRBJ1-2; 10 bases align to TRBD1. In germline, CDR1 is SGHNT, CDR2 YYREEE (reference sequence). The CDR3 length is 16 residues. Trimming removed 0 bases from V and 0 bases from J; junction bases left unmatched: 2. The CDR3 region is CASSLGGQGANYGYTF. The CDR3 bases are TGTGCCAGCAGCTTGGGTGGACAGGGGGCTAACTATGGCTACACCTTC.

V gene TRBV19 combines with J gene TRBJ2-7; possibly TRBD1 for D (5 bases). Germline CDR1 and CDR2: LNHDA and SQIVND (reference sequence). Trimming removed 5 bases from V and 9 bases from J, with 11 bases in between. The CDR3 is made up of 11 amino acids. In DNA form, the CDR3 reads TGTGCCAGTAGTGCAGGGCCGAGGCAGTACTTC. Translating it yields CASSAGPRQYF.

This chain joins TRBV28 and TRBJ1-5; 11 bases align to TRBD1. This CDR3 spans 14 amino acids. J lost 6 bases, V lost 4 bases, and 2 bases had no gene match. Germline V gene lookup returns CDR1 MDHEN and CDR2 SYDVKM. CDR3 amino acids: CASSSGTGGQPQHF. The CDR3 bases are TGTGCCAGCAGTTCGGGGACAGGGGGTCAGCCCCAGCATTTT.

The chain employs TRBV28 and TRBJ2-3, with TRBD2 as a possible D gene (5 bases). V lost 4 bases and J 4 bases, leaving 12 bases between the germline ends. There are 14 residues in the CDR3. In germline, CDR1 is MDHEN, CDR2 SYDVKM. CDR3 residues: CASSSLAGADTQYF. For the CDR3, the DNA is TGTGCCAGCAGTTCCCTGGCGGGCGCAGATACGCAGTATTTT.

There are a few counts of this clone. The rearrangement joins TRBV6-1 to TRBJ2-2; D remains unclear. The V gene's germline CDR1 is MNHNS and CDR2 SASEGT. The CDR3 length is 12 residues. V was cut by 3 bases and J by 5 bases, with 4 bases left in between. The CDR3 bases are TGTGCCAGCAGTGATCCGACCGGGGAGCTGTTTTTT. Amino acid sequence: CASSDPTGELFF.

The chain uses TRBV9 and TRBJ2-6; D is ambiguous. The length of the CDR3 is 13 residues. Trimming took off 5 bases at V and 3 bases at J, with 6 bases between the two ends. Germline V gene data show CDR1 as SGDLS and CDR2 as YYNGEE. The CDR3 region is CASRFSGANVLTF. DNA for the CDR3: TGTGCCAGCAGGTTTAGTGGGGCCAACGTCCTGACTTTC.

This clone was recorded once. The V call is TRBV5-1, the J call TRBJ2-7, with 11 bases aligning to TRBD2. The CDR3 is 16 amino acids. Losses at the gene ends were 4 bases for V and 0 bases for J; bases not matched to a gene: 6. Germline V gives CDR1 SGHRS, CDR2 YFSETQ. The CDR3, as DNA: TGCGCCAGCAGCGCTTCTACTAGCGGGAGCTCCTACGAGCAGTACTTC. It translates to CASSASTSGSSYEQYF.

This rearrangement joins TRBV9 to TRBJ1-5; 8 bases fit TRBD1. Unmatched junction bases numbered 9, after V lost 0 bases and J lost 1 base. The germline gives CDR1 SGDLS, CDR2 YYNGEE. The CDR3 spans 18 residues. The CDR3 loop reads CASSVGCRDRGSNQPQHF. CDR3 DNA: TGTGCCAGCAGCGTAGGTTGTAGAGACAGGGGAAGCAATCAGCCCCAGCATTTT.

This chain joins TRBV9 and TRBJ2-1; TRBD2 is a possible D gene (5 bases). Trimming removed 6 bases from V and 9 bases from J, with 25 bases in between. Germline V gene sequence: CDR1 SGDLS, CDR2 YYNGEE. The length of the CDR3 is 16 residues. The CDR3: CASTKSGVGPRGEQFF. DNA for the CDR3: TGTGCCAGCACCAAGTCCGGAGTCGGGCCCCGGGGTGAGCAGTTCTTC.

This clone was counted a single time. The same CDR3 can be traced to other DNA sequences in this sample. This sequence joins TRBV7-8 and TRBJ1-1; tentatively, D is TRBD1 (5 bases). Germline V gene data show CDR1 as SGHVS and CDR2 as FQNEAQ. The V and J ends lost 0 bases and 1 base respectively, with 9 bases between them. The CDR3 loop spans 15 amino acids. CDR3: CASSLASTGNTEAFF. The CDR3 DNA sequence: TGTGCCAGCAGCTTAGCGAGCACAGGGAACACTGAAGCTTTCTTT.

J is TRBJ2-3 and V is TRBV27; 12 bases map to TRBD2. V shed 4 bases and J 7 bases; nucleotides not matched to a gene: 6. Germline V gene data show CDR1 as MNHEY and CDR2 as SMNVEV (reference sequence). This CDR3 is built from 15 residues. For the CDR3, the DNA is TGTGCCAGCAGTTCGACTAGCGGGAGTGGATATACGCAGTATTTT. Its protein is CASSSTSGSGYTQYF.

V is TRBV6-5 and J is TRBJ2-1; D possibly corresponds to TRBD2 (6 bases). Germline CDR1 and CDR2: MNHEY and SVGAGI. Trimming stripped 2 bases from V and 7 bases from J, with 18 bases between. The CDR3 spans 16 residues. CDR3 amino acids: CASSYRGRRGLNEQFF. CDR3 nucleotide sequence: TGTGCCAGCAGTTACCGGGGGAGGAGGGGTTTGAATGAGCAGTTCTTC.

This chain joins TRBV4-3 and TRBJ2-2, with a weak D call TRBD2 (5 bases). Between the trimmed V and J ends, which lost 0 bases and 5 bases, there was a span of 10 bases. The CDR3 extends over 15 amino acids. The germline V gene encodes CDR1 LGHNA and CDR2 YSLEER. The CDR3 nucleotides read TGCGCCAGCAGCCAAGATAACAGCGGAACCGGGGAGCTGTTTTTT. Its protein product is CASSQDNSGTGELFF.

This clone was seen just once. V and J are TRBV4-2 and TRBJ1-2; TRBD1 aligns across 8 bases. Germline trimming cut 5 bases from V and 7 bases from J; bases unmatched to any gene: 12. CDR3 length: 15 amino acids. Germline CDR1 is LGHNA and CDR2 is YNFKEQ. The CDR3 region is CASSSPDRVFSGYTF. Here the CDR3 DNA reads TGTGCCAGCAGCTCCCCGGACAGGGTGTTTTCTGGCTACACCTTC.

There are a few counts of this clone. The chain is built from TRBV28 and TRBJ1-3; the D is unclear. The CDR3 sequence is 14 residues long. Trimming cost V 1 base and J 2 bases, with 6 bases left between them. Germline CDR1 is MDHEN and CDR2 is SYDVKM. CDR3 loop: CASSLFAAGNTIYF. In nucleotides, the CDR3 is TGTGCCAGCAGTTTATTCGCGGCTGGAAACACCATATATTTT.